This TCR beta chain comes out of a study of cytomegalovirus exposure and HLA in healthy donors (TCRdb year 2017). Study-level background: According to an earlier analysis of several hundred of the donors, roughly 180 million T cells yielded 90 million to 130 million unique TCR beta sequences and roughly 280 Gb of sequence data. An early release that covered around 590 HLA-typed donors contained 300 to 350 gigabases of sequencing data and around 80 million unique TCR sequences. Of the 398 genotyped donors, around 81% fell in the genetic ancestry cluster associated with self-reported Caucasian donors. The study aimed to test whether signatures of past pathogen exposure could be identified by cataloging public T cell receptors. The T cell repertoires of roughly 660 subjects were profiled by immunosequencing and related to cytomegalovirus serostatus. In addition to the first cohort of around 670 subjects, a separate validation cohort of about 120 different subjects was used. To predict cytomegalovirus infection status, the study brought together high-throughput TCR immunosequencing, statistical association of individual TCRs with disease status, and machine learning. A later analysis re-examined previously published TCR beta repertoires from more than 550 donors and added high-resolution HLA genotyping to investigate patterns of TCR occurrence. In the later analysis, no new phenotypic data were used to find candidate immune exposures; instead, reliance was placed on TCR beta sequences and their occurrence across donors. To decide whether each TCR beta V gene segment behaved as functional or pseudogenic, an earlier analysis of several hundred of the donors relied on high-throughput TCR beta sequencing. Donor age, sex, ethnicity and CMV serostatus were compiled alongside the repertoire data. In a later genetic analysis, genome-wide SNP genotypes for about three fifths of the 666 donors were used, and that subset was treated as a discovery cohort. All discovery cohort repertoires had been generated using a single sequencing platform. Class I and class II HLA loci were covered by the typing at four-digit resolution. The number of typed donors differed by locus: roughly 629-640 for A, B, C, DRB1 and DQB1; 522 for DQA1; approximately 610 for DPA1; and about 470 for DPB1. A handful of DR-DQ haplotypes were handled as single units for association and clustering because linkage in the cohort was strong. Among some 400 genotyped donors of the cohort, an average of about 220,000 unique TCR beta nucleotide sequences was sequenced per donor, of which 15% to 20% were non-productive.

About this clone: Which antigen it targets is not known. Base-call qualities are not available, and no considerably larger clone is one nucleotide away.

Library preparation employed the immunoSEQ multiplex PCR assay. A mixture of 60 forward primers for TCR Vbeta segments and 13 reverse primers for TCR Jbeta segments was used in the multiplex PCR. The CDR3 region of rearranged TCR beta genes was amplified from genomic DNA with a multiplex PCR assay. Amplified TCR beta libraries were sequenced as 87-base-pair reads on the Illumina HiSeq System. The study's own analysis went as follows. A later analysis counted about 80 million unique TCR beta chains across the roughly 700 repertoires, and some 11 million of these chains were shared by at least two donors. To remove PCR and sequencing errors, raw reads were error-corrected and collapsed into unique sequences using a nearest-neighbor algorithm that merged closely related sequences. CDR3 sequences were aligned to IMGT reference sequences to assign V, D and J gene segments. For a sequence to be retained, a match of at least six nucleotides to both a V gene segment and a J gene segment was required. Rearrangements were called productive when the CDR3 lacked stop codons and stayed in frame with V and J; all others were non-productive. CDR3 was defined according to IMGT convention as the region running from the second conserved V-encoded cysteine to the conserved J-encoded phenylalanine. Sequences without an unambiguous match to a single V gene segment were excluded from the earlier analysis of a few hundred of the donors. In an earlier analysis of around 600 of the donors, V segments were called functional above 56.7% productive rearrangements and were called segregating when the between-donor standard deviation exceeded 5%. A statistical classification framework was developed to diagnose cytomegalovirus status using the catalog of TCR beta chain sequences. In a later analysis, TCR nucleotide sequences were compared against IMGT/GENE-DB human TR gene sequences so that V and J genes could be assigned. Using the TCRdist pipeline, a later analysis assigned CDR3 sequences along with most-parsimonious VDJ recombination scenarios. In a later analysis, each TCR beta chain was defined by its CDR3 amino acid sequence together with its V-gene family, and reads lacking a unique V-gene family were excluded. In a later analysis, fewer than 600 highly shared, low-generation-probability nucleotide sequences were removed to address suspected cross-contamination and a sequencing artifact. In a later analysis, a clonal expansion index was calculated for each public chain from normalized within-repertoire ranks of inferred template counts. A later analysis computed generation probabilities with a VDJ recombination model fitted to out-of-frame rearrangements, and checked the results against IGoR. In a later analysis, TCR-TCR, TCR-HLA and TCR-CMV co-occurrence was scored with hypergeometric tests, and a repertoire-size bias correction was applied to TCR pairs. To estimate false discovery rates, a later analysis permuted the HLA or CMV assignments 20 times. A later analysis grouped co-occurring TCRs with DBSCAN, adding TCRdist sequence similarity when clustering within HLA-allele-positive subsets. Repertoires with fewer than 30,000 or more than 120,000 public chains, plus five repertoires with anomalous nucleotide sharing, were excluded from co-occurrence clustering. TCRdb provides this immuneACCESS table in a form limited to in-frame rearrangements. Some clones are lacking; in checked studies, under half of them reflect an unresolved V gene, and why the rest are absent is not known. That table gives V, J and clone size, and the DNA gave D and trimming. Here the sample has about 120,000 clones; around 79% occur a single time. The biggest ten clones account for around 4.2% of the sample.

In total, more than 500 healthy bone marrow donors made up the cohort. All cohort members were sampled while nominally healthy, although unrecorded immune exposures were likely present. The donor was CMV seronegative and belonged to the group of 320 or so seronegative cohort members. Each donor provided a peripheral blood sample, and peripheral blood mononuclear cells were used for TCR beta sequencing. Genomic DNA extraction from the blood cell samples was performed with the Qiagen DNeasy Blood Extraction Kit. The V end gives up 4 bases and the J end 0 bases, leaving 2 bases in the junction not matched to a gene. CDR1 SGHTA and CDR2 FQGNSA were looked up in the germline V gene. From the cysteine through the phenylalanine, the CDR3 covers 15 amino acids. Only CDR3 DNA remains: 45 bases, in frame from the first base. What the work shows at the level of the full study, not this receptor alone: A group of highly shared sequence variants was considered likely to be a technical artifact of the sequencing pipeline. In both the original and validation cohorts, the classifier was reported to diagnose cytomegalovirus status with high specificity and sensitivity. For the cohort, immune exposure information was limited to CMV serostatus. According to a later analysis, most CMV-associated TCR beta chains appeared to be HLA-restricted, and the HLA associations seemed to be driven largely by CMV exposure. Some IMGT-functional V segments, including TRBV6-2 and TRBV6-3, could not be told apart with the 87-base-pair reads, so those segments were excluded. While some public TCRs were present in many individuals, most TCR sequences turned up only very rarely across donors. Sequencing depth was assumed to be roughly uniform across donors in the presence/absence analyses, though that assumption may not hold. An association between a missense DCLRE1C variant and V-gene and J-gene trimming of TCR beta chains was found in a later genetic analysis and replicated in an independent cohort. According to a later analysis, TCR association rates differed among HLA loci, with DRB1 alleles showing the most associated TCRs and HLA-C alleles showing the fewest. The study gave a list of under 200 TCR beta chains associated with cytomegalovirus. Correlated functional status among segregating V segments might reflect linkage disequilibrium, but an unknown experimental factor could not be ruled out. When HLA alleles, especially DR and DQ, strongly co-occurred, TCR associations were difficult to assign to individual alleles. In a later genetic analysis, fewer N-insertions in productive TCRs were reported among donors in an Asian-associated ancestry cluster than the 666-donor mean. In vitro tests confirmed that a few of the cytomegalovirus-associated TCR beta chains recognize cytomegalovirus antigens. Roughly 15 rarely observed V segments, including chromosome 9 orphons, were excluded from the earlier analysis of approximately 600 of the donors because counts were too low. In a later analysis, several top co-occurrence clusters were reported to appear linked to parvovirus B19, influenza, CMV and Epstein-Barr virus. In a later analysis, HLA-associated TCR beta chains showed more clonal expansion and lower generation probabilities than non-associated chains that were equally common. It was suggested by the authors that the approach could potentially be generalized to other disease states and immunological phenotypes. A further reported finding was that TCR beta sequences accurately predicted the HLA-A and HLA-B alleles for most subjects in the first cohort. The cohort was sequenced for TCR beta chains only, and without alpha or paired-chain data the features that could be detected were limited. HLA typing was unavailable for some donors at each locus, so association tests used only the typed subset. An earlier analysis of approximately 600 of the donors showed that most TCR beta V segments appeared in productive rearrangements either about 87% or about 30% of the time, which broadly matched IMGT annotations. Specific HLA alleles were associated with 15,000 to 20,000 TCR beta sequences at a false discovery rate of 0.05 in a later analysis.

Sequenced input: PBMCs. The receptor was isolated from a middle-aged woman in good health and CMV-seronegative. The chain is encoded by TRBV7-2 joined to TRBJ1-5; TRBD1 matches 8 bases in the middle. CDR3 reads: CASSWGQVSNQPQHF. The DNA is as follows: TGTGCCAGCAGCTGGGGACAGGTTAGCAATCAGCCCCAGCATTTT. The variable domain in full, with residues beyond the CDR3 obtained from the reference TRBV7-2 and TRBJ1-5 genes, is GAGVSQSPSNKVTEKGKDVELRCDPISGHTALYWYRQSLGQGLEFLIYFQGNSAPDKSGLPSDRFSAERTGGSVSTLTIQRTQQEDSAVYLCASSWGQVSNQPQHFGDGTRLSIL.